One and the same sample provided the 27 T cell receptor beta chains below, sequenced in a study of T cell repertoires in cytomegalovirus infection. Their antigens are not known. TCRdb used MiXCR to reprocess the reads, holding one entry per CDR3 protein. This table has fewer than 1,000,000 distinct CDR3 sequences, roughly 30% appearing once. The starting material was cultured CD8+ T cells from PBMCs, obtained from culture after CMV antigen stimulation. These receptors came from a human donor in good health (CMV status not recorded). Some clones in this sample may be carry-over from other donors' samples.

The CDR3 DNA is TGTGCCAGCAGTCCCGGACAGGGGGCCAGGCTATACGAGCAGTACTTC. Translation gives CASSPGQGARLYEQYF. The gene calls are TRBV27 and TRBJ2-7, with 11 bases that match TRBD1. The V segment lost 5 bases and the J segment 4 bases; nucleotides outside the gene matches: 10. The CDR3 length is 16 residues. Germline values: CDR1 MNHEY, CDR2 SMNVEV (reference sequence).

This clonotype was recorded a few times. The gene calls are TRBV27 and TRBJ2-1, with a possible D match to TRBD2 (5 bases). V was clipped by 4 bases and J by 0 bases, with 16 bases between them. Germline CDR1 MNHEY, CDR2 SMNVEV (reference sequence). The CDR3 covers 17 residues. CDR3 bases: TGTGCCAGCAGTTCCCCCACTAGTTCGAGCTCCTACAATGAGCAGTTCTTC. This codes for CASSSPTSSSSYNEQFF.

This clonotype was seen ten or more times. The gene calls are TRBV7-9 and TRBJ1-5; D unclear. There are 12 residues in the CDR3. The V gene's germline CDR1 is SEHNR and CDR2 FQNEAQ (reference sequence). V dropped 5 bases and J dropped 7 bases, with 9 bases sitting between them. The CDR3 spells CASSLPGQPQHF. CDR3 DNA: TGTGCCAGCAGCCTTCCCGGCCAGCCCCAGCATTTT.

In DNA, the CDR3 is TGCAGTGCTGGGCGGGTCCGGACTAGCCCGCACACAGATACGCAGTATTTT. Translation: CSAGRVRTSPHTDTQYF. The chain employs TRBV20-1 and TRBJ2-3; 8 bases are shared with TRBD2. With 5 bases clipped from V and 2 bases from J, the junction kept 15 bases outside the gene matches. The CDR3 sequence is 17 residues long. The germline V gene encodes CDR1 DFQATT and CDR2 SNEGSKA (reference sequence).

V is TRBV2 and J is TRBJ2-1; 8 positions agree with TRBD1. Germline V gene data show CDR1 as SNHLY and CDR2 as FYNNEI. V gave up 4 bases and J gave up 2 bases; unmatched junction bases: 4. This CDR3 is built from 15 residues. The CDR3 region has the DNA TGTGCCAGCAGTGTTAGGGACAGGACCTACAATGAGCAGTTCTTC. This sequence encodes CASSVRDRTYNEQFF.

This clonotype occurred many times. The chain has TRBV7-9 and TRBJ2-1; D is unclear. Trimming took 3 bases from V and 7 from J, leaving 4 bases between them. The CDR3 extends over 11 amino acids. Per germline, CDR1 SEHNR and CDR2 FQNEAQ (reference sequence). CDR3 sequence reads: CASSFRNEQFF. CDR3 coding DNA: TGTGCCAGCAGCTTCCGGAATGAGCAGTTCTTC.

This chain uses TRBV18 with TRBJ2-1; weak D call: TRBD2 (5 bases). The CDR3 is made up of 15 amino acids. Between the trimmed V and J ends, which lost 3 bases and 7 bases, there was a span of 16 bases. Germline V gives CDR1 KGHSH, CDR2 LQKENI. The CDR3 nucleotides are TGTGCCAGCTCACCTGAGACACGGGGTTTGAATGAGCAGTTCTTC. Its translation: CASSPETRGLNEQFF. Drawing the rest from reference TRBV18 and TRBJ2-1, the complete variable domain is NAGVMQNPRHLVRRRGQEARLRCSPMKGHSHVYWYRQLPEEGLKFMVYLQKENIIDESGMPKERFSAEFPKEGPSILRIQQVVRGDSAAYFCASSPETRGLNEQFFGPGTRLTVL.

On this clonotype: Compared with germline, one end of the junction differs, possibly owing to a read error. The V call is TRBV7-3, the J call TRBJ1-1; a possible D gene is TRBD1 (5 bases). This CDR3 is built from 15 residues. Germline V gene lookup returns CDR1 SGHTA and CDR2 FQGTGA. Here the CDR3 reads CASSPDGGMNTKAFF. The CDR3 DNA follows: TGTGCCAGCAGCCCGGATGGGGGGATGAACACTAAAGCTTTCTTT.

This clonotype was seen a handful of times. V and J are TRBV27 and TRBJ1-6, with D possibly TRBD1 on 5 matching bases. There are 14 residues in the CDR3. Trimming stripped 10 bases from V and 0 bases from J, with 10 bases between. CDR1 is MNHEY, CDR2 SMNVEV, per germline (reference sequence). CDR3 DNA: TGTGCCACCTCAGGGCACTCCTATAATTCACCCCTCCACTTT. Its protein is CATSGHSYNSPLHF.

In this sample, this clonotype turned up many times. The genes are TRBV7-6 and TRBJ2-3; D remains unclear. V shed 4 bases and J shed 2 bases, with 7 bases lying between them. In germline, CDR1 is SGHVS, CDR2 FNYEAQ. The CDR3 loop spans 13 amino acids. The CDR3 DNA sequence: TGTGCCAGCAGCTCGGTTTACACAGATACGCAGTATTTT. Protein sequence: CASSSVYTDTQYF.

This clonotype was picked up a small number of times. This chain uses TRBV14 with TRBJ2-2, with D perhaps matching TRBD1 (6 bases). V was pared by 4 bases and J by 5 bases, with 14 bases between. The CDR3 spans 15 residues. Germline V CDR1 and CDR2: SGHDN, FVKESK. The CDR3 DNA is TGTGCCAGCAGCCTGCCAGGGGTGTATACCGGGGAGCTGTTTTTT. It translates to CASSLPGVYTGELFF.

There are a few counts of this clonotype. This chain links TRBV5-6 with TRBJ1-5; tentative D call: TRBD1 (5 bases). The CDR3 has 16 residues. From germline, CDR1 is SGHDT and CDR2 YYEEEE. Trimming left V 4 bases short and J 7 bases short, with 21 bases between. CDR3 amino acids: CASSHYGVGDWQPQHF. CDR3 coding DNA: TGTGCCAGCAGCCATTATGGCGTAGGGGATTGGCAGCCCCAGCATTTT.

The chain joins TRBV7-2 to TRBJ2-5; tentatively, D is TRBD1 or TRBD2 (5 bases each). CDR3 length: 15 amino acids. Germline V gene data show CDR1 as SGHTA and CDR2 as FQGNSA. Trimming took 5 bases from V and 4 from J, leaving 17 bases between them. CDR3 DNA: TGTGCCAGCAGCCCAGGACGTGGGGGTCTAGAGACCCAGTACTTC. This gives the protein CASSPGRGGLETQYF.

This clonotype was picked up many times. The chain links TRBV7-2 to TRBJ2-3, with 10 nucleotides matching TRBD2. With V trimmed by 2 bases and J by 1 base, 9 bases remained unmatched. CDR1 SGHTA and CDR2 FQGNSA come from the germline V gene. This CDR3 contains 18 residues. CDR3 nucleotides: TGTGCCAGCAGCTTACGCCCCCTTCTAGCGGGGGGCACAGATACGCAGTATTTT. Encoded protein: CASSLRPLLAGGTDTQYF.

The gene calls are TRBV20-1 and TRBJ2-2, with TRBD1 matching 8 bases. This CDR3 comprises 14 residues. Germline CDR1 DFQATT, CDR2 SNEGSKA (reference sequence). J gave up 5 bases and V 6 bases, and 8 bases lay outside the gene matches. CDR3 coding DNA: TGCAGTGCAGTGGACAGGGAGGATACCGGGGAGCTGTTTTTT. Translating it yields CSAVDREDTGELFF.

The chain uses TRBV12-3 or TRBV12-4 and TRBJ1-1; TRBD1 is a possible D gene (6 bases). The CDR3 totals 15 residues. Trimming shortened V by 5 bases and J by 5 bases, and 18 bases separated the two germline ends. In nucleotides, the CDR3 is TGTGCCAGCAGTCCACTGGGGGGGGCGAGTACTGAAGCTTTCTTT. Translating gives CASSPLGGASTEAFF.

V gene TRBV6-2 or TRBV6-3 combines with J gene TRBJ2-5; D may be TRBD1 (5 bases). Germline V gene data show CDR1 as MNHEY and CDR2 as SVGEGT. The V and J ends lost 2 bases and 2 bases respectively, with 15 bases between them. This CDR3 has 16 amino acids. CDR3 nucleotides: TGTGCCAGCAGTTACCGCCAGCAGGGTAGACAAGAGACCCAGTACTTC. Protein product: CASSYRQQGRQETQYF.

This clonotype has a count of ten or more. The chain uses TRBV7-2 and TRBJ2-1, with 9 bases aligning to TRBD2. The V gene's germline CDR1 is SGHTA and CDR2 FQGNSA. V gave up 1 base and J gave up 5 bases; unmatched junction bases: 6. The CDR3 runs 16 residues. CDR3: CASSLEERGVHNEQFF. The CDR3 DNA reads as TGTGCCAGCAGCTTAGAGGAGCGGGGGGTTCACAATGAGCAGTTCTTC.

The chain uses TRBV6-5 and TRBJ1-1, with TRBD1 matching 8 bases. Trimming removed 7 bases from V and 10 bases from J; junction bases left unmatched: 5. The CDR3 covers 11 residues. The germline V gene has CDR1 MNHEY and CDR2 SVGAGI. The CDR3: CASTMTGVAFF. The DNA of the CDR3 is TGTGCCAGCACCATGACAGGGGTAGCTTTCTTT.

DNA for the CDR3: TGTGCCATCAGCCGGGAGGTGGAGGATACGCAGTATTTT. This gives the protein CAISREVEDTQYF. V and J are TRBV10-3 and TRBJ2-3; 7 bases agree with TRBD2. The length of the CDR3 is 13 residues. The germline V gene has CDR1 ENHRY and CDR2 SYGVKD. V gave up 6 bases and J gave up 6 bases; unmatched junction bases: 6.

This clonotype was found once. The chain recombines TRBV12-5 with TRBJ2-1; D is ambiguous. CDR1 and CDR2 from the germline V gene are LGHNT and FRNRAP. This CDR3 is built from 13 residues. The ends were cut back, 2 bases at V and 4 bases at J, with 6 bases in the middle. CDR3 bases: TGTGCTAGTGGTTTGATCTCTTACAATGAGCAGTTCTTC. Translating it yields CASGLISYNEQFF.

V gene TRBV29-1 combines with J gene TRBJ2-3, with TRBD1 matching over 8 bases. This CDR3 comprises 15 residues. Germline loops: CDR1 SQVTM, CDR2 ANQGSEA. V was pared by 0 bases and J by 2 bases, with 4 bases of the junction left unmatched. The CDR3 nucleotides read TGCAGCGTTGAAGAGACAGGGGATCACACAGATACGCAGTATTTT. Translating gives CSVEETGDHTDTQYF.

Notes on this clonotype: The germline gene is not matched at one end of the junction; a read error may be the cause. This rearrangement joins TRBV7-2 to TRBJ1-1; D remains ambiguous. This CDR3 is built from 13 residues. The V gene's germline CDR1 is SGHTA and CDR2 FQGNSA. CDR3 amino acids: CVSSLKGRTEAFF. The CDR3 nucleotides read TGTGTCAGCAGCTTAAAAGGGCGAACTGAAGCTTTCTTT.

CDR3 DNA: TGTGCCAGCAGCTTAAGCCGGGGGGCACAAGAGACCCAGTACTTC. This codes for CASSLSRGAQETQYF. The chain is built from TRBV7-6 and TRBJ2-5; a weak D match, TRBD2 (7 bases). Trimming pared 2 bases from V and 2 bases from J, leaving 12 bases between. CDR3 length equals 15 residues. Germline assignment: CDR1 SGHVS and CDR2 FNYEAQ.

The chain recombines TRBV10-3 with TRBJ2-7, with D possibly being TRBD1 (6 bases). The CDR3 consists of 22 residues. Trimming shortened V by 2 bases and J by 3 bases, and 35 bases separated the two germline ends. CDR1 is ENHRY, CDR2 SYGVKD, per germline. CDR3 sequence: CAISERAKEIGVGTHRDYEQYF. Here the CDR3 DNA reads TGTGCCATCAGTGAGAGAGCAAAGGAGATCGGAGTAGGTACTCACAGGGACTACGAGCAGTACTTC.

This clonotype was detected only a few times. V gene TRBV28 combines with J gene TRBJ1-1; D unclear. Germline V gene sequence: CDR1 MDHEN, CDR2 SYDVKM. V lost 7 bases to trimming and J lost 3 bases, with 12 bases between them. This CDR3 has 13 amino acids. This chain's CDR3 is CASITEAYTEAFF. The CDR3 nucleotides are TGTGCCAGCATCACAGAAGCGTACACTGAAGCTTTCTTT.

This clonotype occurred a few times. CDR3 amino acids: CASSQRDESGYTF. Here the CDR3 DNA reads TGCGCCAGCAGCCAACGGGACGAAAGTGGCTACACCTTC. The chain links TRBV4-1 to TRBJ1-2, with TRBD1 as a possible D gene (5 bases). This CDR3 is built from 13 residues. The V gene's germline CDR1 is MGHRA and CDR2 YSYEKL. The V and J ends lost 2 bases and 7 bases respectively, with 11 bases between them.